One sample yielded the 10 T cell receptor beta chains listed below, sequenced in a study of CD8+ T cells in alopecia areata. The authors extracted RNA and reverse transcribed it into cDNA as the sequencing template. TCRdb keeps only in-frame clones here, not all; method: immunoSEQ multiplex PCR. The sample shows tens of thousands of clones, 55% to 75% of them seen only once. The sequenced sample was CD8+ T cells sorted from blood, obtained at week 0. These receptors came from a human donor with alopecia areata.

This clone came up a few times. This chain's CDR3 is CASSTYARGTEAFF. The CDR3 nucleotides read TGTGCCAGTAGTACCTATGCTCGGGGGACTGAAGCTTTCTTT. This chain connects TRBV19 to TRBJ1-1; D is perhaps TRBD1 (5 bases). V gave up 4 bases and J gave up 5 bases, with 14 bases separating them. Germline V CDR1 and CDR2: LNHDA, SQIVND (reference sequence). CDR3 length: 14 amino acids.

The rearrangement joins TRBV19 to TRBJ2-1, with 10 bases lining up with TRBD1. This CDR3 is built from 16 residues. V gave up 0 bases and J gave up 4 bases; unmatched junction bases: 3. The germline V gene encodes CDR1 LNHDA and CDR2 SQIVND (reference sequence). CDR3 protein: CASSIDGTGAYNEQFF. CDR3 bases: TGTGCCAGTAGTATAGATGGGACAGGGGCTTACAATGAGCAGTTCTTC.

In this sample, this clone turned up many times. The V call is TRBV19, the J call TRBJ2-1, with D perhaps matching TRBD2 (7 bases). The germline V and J ends were trimmed by 3 bases and 2 bases, with 8 bases remaining between them. CDR3 size: 14 residues. Germline assignment: CDR1 LNHDA and CDR2 SQIVND (reference sequence). The CDR3 spells CASSMGGPYNEQFF. The CDR3 DNA reads as TGTGCCAGTAGTATGGGGGGGCCCTACAATGAGCAGTTCTTC.

The J gene is TRBJ1-2, the V gene TRBV30; a weak D match, TRBD1 (5 bases). Germline CDR1 and CDR2: GTSNPN and SVGIG (reference sequence). V lost 3 bases and J 2 bases, leaving 10 bases between the germline ends. CDR3 length equals 13 residues. CDR3 nucleotide sequence: TGTGCCTGGAGGACCCAGGGCAACTATGGCTACACCTTC. Its protein product is CAWRTQGNYGYTF.

With regard to this clone: Other nucleotide sequences from this sample produce the same CDR3. The chain links TRBV27 to TRBJ2-6; D is undetermined. V lost 3 bases and J 4 bases, leaving 4 bases between the germline ends. The CDR3 contains 13 residues. CDR1 and CDR2 from the germline V gene are MNHEY and SMNVEV (reference sequence). Here the CDR3 DNA reads TGTGCCAGCAGTTTTTCAGGGGCCAACGTCCTGACTTTC. Protein sequence: CASSFSGANVLTF.

V and J are TRBV28 and TRBJ2-5; no clear D. In germline, CDR1 is MDHEN, CDR2 SYDVKM. V lost 6 bases and J lost 5, with 10 bases in between. This CDR3 has 12 amino acids. The CDR3, as DNA: TGTGCCAGCAGCCCGATTCCCGAGACCCAGTACTTC. Protein product: CASSPIPETQYF.

The chain joins TRBV25-1 to TRBJ2-5; TRBD1 matches 7 bases. CDR3 length equals 16 residues. After removal of 3 bases from V and 3 bases from J, the junction contained 10 bases not matched to a gene. Per the germline V gene, CDR1 is MGHDK and CDR2 is SYGVNS. The CDR3: CASSDPLLDRKETQYF. The DNA of the CDR3 is TGTGCCAGCAGTGACCCGCTCCTGGACAGGAAAGAGACCCAGTACTTC.

The J gene is TRBJ2-7, the V gene TRBV5-1; 8 bases are a match to TRBD1. V shed 0 bases and J 2 bases; nucleotides not matched to a gene: 4. Per germline, CDR1 SGHRS and CDR2 YFSETQ. The CDR3 covers 15 residues. CDR3 sequence reads: CASSLGAGGTYEQYF. The CDR3 nucleotides read TGCGCCAGCAGCTTGGGGGCAGGGGGCACCTACGAGCAGTACTTC.

The chain carries TRBV5-4 and TRBJ2-7; 8 bases fit TRBD2. This CDR3 has 13 amino acids. The germline CDR1 and CDR2 sequences are SGHNT and YYREEE (reference sequence). V shed 4 bases, J shed 7 bases, and the junction held 7 bases outside the gene matches. In DNA form, the CDR3 reads TGTGCCAGCAGCGTCTGGCGGGGGGCGGAGCAGTACTTC. Translating gives CASSVWRGAEQYF.

This rearrangement joins TRBV5-1 to TRBJ2-7; weak D call: TRBD1 (5 bases). This CDR3 region has 14 residues. Germline lookup yields CDR1 SGHRS and CDR2 YFSETQ. V was shortened by 0 bases and J by 2 bases, with 9 bases between the two germline ends. For the CDR3, the DNA is TGCGCCAGCAGCTTGGGACAGCAGACCTACGAGCAGTACTTC. Protein product: CASSLGQQTYEQYF.